The TCR beta chain described here comes from a study of blood T cell repertoires in COVID-19. Study-level background: Researchers got acute and convalescent COVID-19 samples from the United States, Italy and Spain.

The CDR3 runs 14 residues. V shed 7 bases, J shed 7 bases, and the junction held 10 bases outside the gene matches. In germline, CDR1 is MGHDK, CDR2 SYGVNS. TCRdb's table, derived via immunoSEQ multiplex PCR, lists solely in-frame clones and lacks some. The sample lists about 290,000 clones; approximately 88% were seen once. The TCR was taken from a woman in her thirties or forties who had recovered from COVID-19. The rearrangement joins TRBV25-1 to TRBJ2-5, with 9 positions matching TRBD1. Sequences were obtained from peripheral blood. CDR3 DNA: TGTGCCAGCACCGTGAACAGGGGGCCCAGGACCCAGTACTTC. It translates to CASTVNRGPRTQYF. The entire variable domain, with the rest obtained from reference TRBV25-1 and TRBJ2-5, is as follows: EADIYQTPRYLVIGTGKKITLECSQTMGHDKMYWYQQDPGMELHLIHYSYGVNSTEKGDLSSESTVSRIRTEHFPLTLESARPSHTSQYLCASTVNRGPRTQYFGPGTRLLVL.